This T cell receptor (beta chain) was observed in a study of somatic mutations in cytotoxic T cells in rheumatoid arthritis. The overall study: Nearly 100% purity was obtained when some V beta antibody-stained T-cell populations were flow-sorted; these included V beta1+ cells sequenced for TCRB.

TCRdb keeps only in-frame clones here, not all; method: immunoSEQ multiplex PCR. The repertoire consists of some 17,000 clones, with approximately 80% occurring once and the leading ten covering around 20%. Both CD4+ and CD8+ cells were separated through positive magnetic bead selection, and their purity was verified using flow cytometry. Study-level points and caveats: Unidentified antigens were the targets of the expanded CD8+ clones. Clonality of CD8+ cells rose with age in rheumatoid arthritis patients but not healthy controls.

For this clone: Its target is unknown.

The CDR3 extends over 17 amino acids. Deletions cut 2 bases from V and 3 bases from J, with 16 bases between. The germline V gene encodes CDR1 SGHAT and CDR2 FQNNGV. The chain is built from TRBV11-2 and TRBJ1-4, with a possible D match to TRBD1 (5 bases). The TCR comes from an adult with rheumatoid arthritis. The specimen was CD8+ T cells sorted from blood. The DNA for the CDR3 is TGTGCCAGCAGCTTATGGGACCCCGACGGGGCTAATGAAAAACTGTTTTTT. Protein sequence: CASSLWDPDGANEKLFF. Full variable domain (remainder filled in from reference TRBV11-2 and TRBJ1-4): EAGVAQSPRYKIIEKRQSVAFWCNPISGHATLYWYQQILGQGPKLLIQFQNNGVVDDSQLPKDRFSAERLKGVDSTLKIQPAKLEDSAVYLCASSLWDPDGANEKLFFGSGTQLSVL.